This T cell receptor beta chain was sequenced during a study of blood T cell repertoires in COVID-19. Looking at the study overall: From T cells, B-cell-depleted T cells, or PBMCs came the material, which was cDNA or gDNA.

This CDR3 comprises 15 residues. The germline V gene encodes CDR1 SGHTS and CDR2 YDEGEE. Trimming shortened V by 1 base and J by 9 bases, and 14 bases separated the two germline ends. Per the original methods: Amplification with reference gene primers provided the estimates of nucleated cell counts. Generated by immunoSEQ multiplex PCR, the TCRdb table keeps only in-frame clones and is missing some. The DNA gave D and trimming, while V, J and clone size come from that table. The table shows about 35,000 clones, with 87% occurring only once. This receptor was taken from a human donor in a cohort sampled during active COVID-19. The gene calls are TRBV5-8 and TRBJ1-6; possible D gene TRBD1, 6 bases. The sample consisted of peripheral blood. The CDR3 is CASSLLGTLPSPLHF. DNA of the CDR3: TGTGCCAGCAGCTTGTTGGGGACACTGCCTTCACCCCTCCACTTT.